One sample yielded the 25 T cell receptor beta chains listed below, sequenced in a study of T and B cells in COVID-19 patients. BIOMED2 TRB-A/B primer pools were used in multiplex TRB PCR. TCRdb re-called the multiplex PCR reads through MiXCR, storing one row per CDR3 protein. The sample includes around 20,000 distinct CDR3 sequences, under 35% of them seen just once. From blood, roughly 220-550 ng of genomic DNA served as TRB template. Sequenced sample: blood. All receptors derive from a human donor who had recovered from COVID-19.

This clonotype was detected once. The chain links TRBV28 to TRBJ1-5, with a tentative D call TRBD1 (6 bases). The V end was cut by 5 bases, the J end by 1 base, with 12 bases between. The germline gives CDR1 MDHEN, CDR2 SYDVKM. This CDR3 has 15 amino acids. CDR3 sequence reads: CASSMGHQSNQPQHF. The CDR3 DNA reads TGTGCCAGCAGTATGGGACACCAAAGCAATCAGCCCCAGCATTTT.

This clonotype turned up a few times. V gene TRBV5-5 combines with J gene TRBJ2-7, with D maybe TRBD2 (7 bases). The germline V gene encodes CDR1 SGHKS and CDR2 YYEKEE (reference sequence). V lost 2 bases and J lost 4, with 13 bases in between. This CDR3 is built from 14 residues. The CDR3 coding sequence is TGTGCCAGCAGCTTTGGGGGGGCATTATACGAGCAGTACTTC. Translated: CASSFGGALYEQYF.

The table lists this clonotype with many counts. DNA for the CDR3: TGTGCCACCAGTGATTTGACCACAGAAGAGCAGTACTTC. Translating it yields CATSDLTTEEQYF. J is TRBJ2-7 and V is TRBV24-1; no reliable D call. The CDR3 has 13 residues. V lost 0 bases and J 7 bases, leaving 9 bases between the germline ends. Germline V gene sequence: CDR1 KGHDR, CDR2 SFDVKD.

As concerns this clonotype: A much larger clone is a single base away; this may be a read error. J is TRBJ2-7 and V is TRBV5-4, with 8 bases matching TRBD2. Germline V gene data show CDR1 as SGHNT and CDR2 as YYREEE (reference sequence). V was pared by 5 bases and J by 7 bases, with 20 bases of the junction left unmatched. This CDR3 comprises 17 residues. DNA of the CDR3: TGTGCCAGCAGTTACTCCTCGGCTAGCGGGTGGTCGTGGGAGCAGTACTTC. Encoded protein: CASSYSSASGWSWEQYF.

This clonotype was seen more than once but under ten times. The rearrangement links TRBV18 to TRBJ2-5; 10 bases match TRBD1. The germline CDR1 and CDR2 sequences are KGHSH and LQKENI. J gave up 1 base and V 1 base, and 3 bases lay outside the gene matches. The CDR3 loop spans 16 amino acids. The CDR3 loop reads CASSPRGTGAQETQYF. The CDR3 DNA is TGTGCCAGCTCACCACGTGGGACAGGGGCCCAAGAGACCCAGTACTTC.

This clonotype has more than one count but fewer than ten. The rearrangement joins TRBV5-1 to TRBJ2-5, with D maybe TRBD1 (5 bases). Trimming took 0 bases from V and 0 from J, leaving 15 bases between them. Looked up from germline, CDR1 is SGHRS and CDR2 is YFSETQ. This CDR3 is 17 amino acids long. CDR3 sequence (DNA): TGCGCCAGCAGCTTGGTTCCGACAGCCAAGTACCAAGAGACCCAGTACTTC. Protein: CASSLVPTAKYQETQYF.

This clonotype was found a few times. V and J are TRBV7-2 and TRBJ1-5, with 8 bases lining up with TRBD1. The germline V gene has CDR1 SGHTA and CDR2 FQGNSA. The CDR3 extends over 15 amino acids. Trimming cost V 5 bases and J 2 bases; bases outside gene matches: 5. CDR3 nucleotides: TGTGCCAGCAGCCAAGGACAGGGACGCAATCAGCCCCAGCATTTT. Amino acid sequence: CASSQGQGRNQPQHF.

This chain connects TRBV5-8 to TRBJ1-2, with 8 bases matching TRBD1. J was trimmed by 8 bases and V by 4 bases; bases with no gene match: 19. Per the germline V gene, CDR1 is SGHTS and CDR2 is YDEGEE. The CDR3 covers 17 residues. The chain's CDR3 is CASSPQGGALIGEGYTF. The CDR3 coding sequence is TGTGCCAGCAGCCCACAGGGGGGGGCTCTTATTGGAGAAGGCTACACCTTC.

This clonotype was counted many times. This chain uses TRBV5-5 with TRBJ2-7; TRBD1 might be the D (5 bases). The germline V gene has CDR1 SGHKS and CDR2 YYEKEE (reference sequence). This CDR3 is built from 14 residues. V was clipped by 0 bases and J by 5 bases, with 12 bases between them. CDR3 sequence: CASSLVGRANEQYF. The CDR3 DNA reads TGTGCCAGCAGCTTGGTCGGCAGGGCCAACGAGCAGTACTTC.

This clonotype turned up a few times. This sequence joins TRBV6-5 and TRBJ1-2; 10 nucleotides agree with TRBD1. The length of the CDR3 is 16 residues. CDR1 and CDR2 from the germline V gene are MNHEY and SVGAGI. The junction had 7 bases not matched to a gene; V was cut back by 2 bases and J by 4 bases. The CDR3, as DNA: TGTGCCAGCAGTTACGATAGGACAGGGGGGGGCTATGGCTACACCTTC. Protein product: CASSYDRTGGGYGYTF.

The J gene is TRBJ2-7, the V gene TRBV19; 14 bases are a match to TRBD2. This CDR3 contains 13 residues. The V and J ends lost 9 bases and 6 bases, in that order; junction bases with no gene match: 4. Germline values: CDR1 LNHDA, CDR2 SQIVND (reference sequence). The CDR3 nucleotides read TGTGCCAGCTCCGGACTAGCGGGGGGCGAGCAGTACTTC. It specifies CASSGLAGGEQYF.

This clonotype is labeled as medium-sized. The rearrangement links TRBV29-1 to TRBJ2-7; 8 bases fit TRBD2. CDR3 size: 14 residues. J gave up 3 bases and V 4 bases, and 8 bases lay outside the gene matches. Germline assignment: CDR1 SQVTM and CDR2 ANQGSEA. Here the CDR3 DNA reads TGCAGCGTTGTTGGTGCGGGGGGCCTCTACGAGCAGTACTTC. Amino acids: CSVVGAGGLYEQYF.

This clonotype was counted at least ten times. V usage is TRBV11-3 and J usage is TRBJ2-4, with a tentative D call TRBD2 (6 bases). V lost 5 bases and J 2 bases, leaving 13 bases between the germline ends. The V gene's germline CDR1 is SGHNT and CDR2 YENEEA. There are 15 residues in the CDR3. Here the CDR3 DNA reads TGTGCCAGCAGCAAGGGCGGGGCGACCAAAAACATTCAGTACTTC. Protein product: CASSKGGATKNIQYF.

This chain links TRBV11-3 with TRBJ1-4, with D tentatively TRBD1 (6 bases). Trimming removed 2 bases from V and 11 bases from J, with 12 bases in between. The CDR3 contains 13 residues. Germline CDR1 is SGHNT and CDR2 is YENEEA. CDR3 protein: CASSLTGPGKLFF. CDR3 bases: TGTGCCAGCAGCTTAACAGGGCCTGGGAAACTGTTTTTT.

This clonotype has more than one count but fewer than ten. This chain links TRBV6-5 with TRBJ1-5, with no clear D. The CDR3 covers 12 residues. Trimming shortened V by 5 bases and J by 3 bases, and 5 bases separated the two germline ends. Germline-derived CDR1 and CDR2 are MNHEY and SVGAGI. Here the CDR3 DNA reads TGTGCCAGCAGTCAAGCCAATCAGCCCCAGCATTTT. Its translation is CASSQANQPQHF.

By share, this clonotype ranks as medium-sized (0.01 to 0.1%). The chain recombines TRBV27 with TRBJ2-1; D remains unclear. V was shortened by 2 bases and J by 8 bases, with 7 bases between the two germline ends. Germline values: CDR1 MNHEY, CDR2 SMNVEV (reference sequence). The CDR3 totals 12 residues. In DNA form, the CDR3 reads TGTGCCAGCAGTTTAACCCGACATGAGCAGTTCTTC. Translated: CASSLTRHEQFF.

The sample holds a few counts of this clonotype. The chain has TRBV5-1 and TRBJ2-6; no reliable D call. Deletions cut 4 bases from V and 0 bases from J, with 8 bases between. This CDR3 comprises 15 residues. CDR1 is SGHRS and CDR2 is YFSETQ in the germline V gene. The DNA for the CDR3 is TGCGCCAGCAGCACGGACCGCTCTGGGGCCAACGTCCTGACTTTC. Its translation: CASSTDRSGANVLTF.

This sequence joins TRBV14 and TRBJ2-3, with 7 bases aligning to TRBD2. V was pared by 8 bases and J by 4 bases, with 9 bases of the junction left unmatched. In germline, CDR1 is SGHDN, CDR2 FVKESK. The CDR3 runs 14 residues. The CDR3 loop reads CASQKSGVADTQYF. The CDR3 region has the DNA TGTGCCAGCCAAAAAAGCGGGGTGGCAGATACGCAGTATTTT.

This clonotype turned up a few times. The V gene is TRBV6-4, the J gene TRBJ1-2; no firm D call. The germline CDR1 and CDR2 sequences are MRHNA and SNTAGT. V was trimmed by 6 bases and J by 7 bases, leaving 15 bases between them. This CDR3 region has 13 residues. The CDR3 sequence is CASRSGGNGGYTF. CDR3 nucleotides: TGTGCCAGCAGATCTGGAGGGAACGGTGGCTACACCTTC.

This clonotype is termed medium-sized. J is TRBJ2-5 and V is TRBV29-1; 9 bases agree with TRBD2. CDR3 length: 12 amino acids. Germline assignment: CDR1 SQVTM and CDR2 ANQGSEA. Trimming took 3 bases from V and 8 from J; bases not matched to a gene: 4. The CDR3 DNA is TGCAGCGTTGACCCTAGCGGGGTTACCCAGTACTTC. Translation: CSVDPSGVTQYF.

This chain links TRBV6-1 with TRBJ1-2; 7 nucleotides align to TRBD1. The V and J ends lost 5 bases and 8 bases, in that order; junction bases with no gene match: 14. CDR3 length: 15 residues. CDR1 is MNHNS and CDR2 is SASEGT in the germline V gene. CDR3 sequence reads: CASSTRGTASLGYTF. CDR3 in DNA: TGTGCCAGCAGTACCCGCGGGACAGCCTCCTTAGGCTACACCTTC.

The chain is built from TRBV5-4 and TRBJ2-3; possible D gene TRBD1, 6 bases. CDR1 is SGHNT, CDR2 YYREEE, per germline (reference sequence). CDR3 length: 15 amino acids. V was cut by 2 bases and J by 6 bases, with 16 bases left in between. In nucleotides, the CDR3 is TGTGCCAGCAGCTTACTTGGGGGCCGAGGGGATACGCAGTATTTT. Translated, it gives CASSLLGGRGDTQYF.

By share of the sample, this clonotype is medium-sized. The chain is built from TRBV19 and TRBJ2-1; no reliable D call. The CDR3 loop spans 18 amino acids. The germline gives CDR1 LNHDA, CDR2 SQIVND (reference sequence). Trimming pared 7 bases from V and 0 bases from J, leaving 22 bases between. The CDR3 loop reads CASNNWVGWKSSYNEQFF. The DNA for the CDR3 is TGTGCCAGTAATAATTGGGTCGGGTGGAAAAGCTCCTACAATGAGCAGTTCTTC.

This clonotype was picked up a small number of times. The V gene is TRBV12-3 or TRBV12-4, the J gene TRBJ2-7; the match to TRBD1 covers 10 bases. This CDR3 has 14 residues. Germline trimming cut 6 bases from V and 3 bases from J; bases unmatched to any gene: 5. The CDR3 coding sequence is TGTGCCAGCAGCCCCGGGACAGGGGTCTACGAGCAGTACTTC. Residues: CASSPGTGVYEQYF.

This clonotype has more than one count but fewer than ten. The DNA of the CDR3 is TGTGCCATCAGGGTAGCGGGAGAAGCTTACGAGCAGTACTTC. It yields the protein CAIRVAGEAYEQYF. The chain employs TRBV10-3 and TRBJ2-7; 9 bases agree with TRBD2. Trimming at V came to 6 bases and at J to 4 bases, leaving 7 bases not matched to a gene. Germline loops: CDR1 ENHRY, CDR2 SYGVKD. The CDR3 extends over 14 amino acids.